The 18 T cell receptor beta chains given below trace back to one sample, sequenced in a study of shared clonotypes between healthy human individuals. The protocol was immunoSEQ multiplex PCR, while the TCRdb copy is restricted to in-frame clones and leaves out a portion. Here the sample spans hundreds of thousands of clones, 95% to 98% being singletons. Positive CCR7 selection of CD45RO-negative cells yielded the naive CD8 cells, and terminally differentiated effector memory CD45RA+ cells were excluded. Sequenced material: naive CD8+ T cells sorted from blood. Receptor source: a man aged 30 to 39 in good health.

The chain employs TRBV19 and TRBJ2-7; tentative D call: TRBD2 (6 bases). Trimming took 5 bases from V and 0 from J, leaving 14 bases between them. Germline loops: CDR1 LNHDA, CDR2 SQIVND (reference sequence). The CDR3 is 15 residues long. The CDR3 DNA reads as TGTGCCAGTAGTTCCCGGGACTCGTACTCCTACGAGCAGTACTTC. This codes for CASSSRDSYSYEQYF.

The gene calls are TRBV28 and TRBJ2-2; a weak D match, TRBD1 (6 bases). Germline-derived CDR1 and CDR2 are MDHEN and SYDVKM. This CDR3 region has 17 residues. V shed 2 bases and J shed 1 base, with 14 bases lying between them. As DNA, the CDR3 is TGTGCCAGCAGTTTACCCTCCGGGACACGGAACACCGGGGAGCTGTTTTTT. The encoded protein is CASSLPSGTRNTGELFF.

J is TRBJ1-4 and V is TRBV19, with 9 bases lining up with TRBD1. CDR1 LNHDA and CDR2 SQIVND come from the germline V gene (reference sequence). Germline trimming cut 6 bases from V and 8 bases from J; bases unmatched to any gene: 4. The CDR3 consists of 13 residues. The CDR3 reads CASRGTGYEKLFF. CDR3 DNA sequence: TGTGCCAGTAGGGGGACAGGGTACGAAAAACTGTTTTTT.

This clone was found once. CDR3 DNA sequence: TGTGCCAGCAGTTGGGACAGTTACACAGATACGCAGTATTTT. This sequence encodes CASSWDSYTDTQYF. The chain recombines TRBV6-5 with TRBJ2-3; 7 nucleotides match TRBD1. Germline-derived CDR1 and CDR2 are MNHEY and SVGAGI. The CDR3 contains 14 residues. With V trimmed by 4 bases and J by 2 bases, 3 bases remained unmatched.

J is TRBJ1-4 and V is TRBV28; 7 positions agree with TRBD1. Trimming at V came to 1 base and at J to 5 bases, leaving 4 bases not matched to a gene. CDR1 and CDR2 from the germline V gene are MDHEN and SYDVKM. The CDR3 runs to 15 residues. CDR3 sequence: CASSLSQGVNEKLFF. The CDR3 nucleotides are TGTGCCAGCAGTTTATCCCAGGGGGTGAATGAAAAACTGTTTTTT. Together with reference TRBV28 and TRBJ1-4, the CDR3 gives the full variable domain: DVKVTQSSRYLVKRTGEKVFLECVQDMDHENMFWYRQDPGLGLRLIYFSYDVKMKEKGDIPEGYSVSREKKERFSLILESASTNQTSMYLCASSLSQGVNEKLFFGSGTQLSVL.

The rearrangement uses TRBV11-3 and TRBJ2-3; D is ambiguous. The germline V and J ends were trimmed by 3 bases and 1 base, with 5 bases remaining between them. Germline lookup yields CDR1 SGHNT and CDR2 YENEEA. The CDR3 totals 13 residues. In nucleotides, the CDR3 is TGTGCCAGCAGCTTCGGACGCACAGATACGCAGTATTTT. Amino acid sequence: CASSFGRTDTQYF. Based on the CDR3 plus reference TRBV11-3 and TRBJ2-3, the full variable domain is EAGVVQSPRYKIIEKKQPVAFWCNPISGHNTLYWYLQNLGQGPELLIRYENEEAVDDSQLPKDRFSAERLKGVDSTLKIQPAELGDSAVYLCASSFGRTDTQYFGPGTRLTVL.

This rearrangement joins TRBV9 to TRBJ2-7; D ambiguous. Trimming shortened V by 0 bases and J by 1 base, and 11 bases separated the two germline ends. CDR1 and CDR2 from the germline V gene are SGDLS and YYNGEE. CDR3 length: 15 amino acids. The CDR3 sequence: CASSVGAAISYEQYF. The CDR3 DNA sequence: TGTGCCAGCAGCGTAGGAGCTGCCATATCCTACGAGCAGTACTTC. The full variable domain, in which reference TRBV9 and TRBJ2-7 provide the parts outside the CDR3, is DSGVTQTPKHLITATGQRVTLRCSPRSGDLSVYWYQQSLDQGLQFLIQYYNGEERAKGNILERFSAQQFPDLHSELNLSSLELGDSALYFCASSVGAAISYEQYFGPGTRLTVT.

The chain has TRBV7-9 and TRBJ1-4; 10 bases agree with TRBD1. V lost 3 bases, J lost 6 bases, and 4 bases stayed unmatched. The CDR3 loop spans 15 amino acids. Germline V gives CDR1 SEHNR, CDR2 FQNEAQ (reference sequence). DNA of the CDR3: TGTGCCAGCAGCTTCCCCGGGACAGGGGATGAAAAACTGTTTTTT. Its translation: CASSFPGTGDEKLFF.

The V and J genes are TRBV7-6 and TRBJ2-3, with unresolved D. Trimming cost V 5 bases and J 5 bases, with 11 bases left between them. The CDR3 length is 13 residues. The germline V gene encodes CDR1 SGHVS and CDR2 FNYEAQ. The CDR3 nucleotides read TGTGCCAGCAGCCTTCTCGAGGAAGATACGCAGTATTTT. Translated, it gives CASSLLEEDTQYF. Full variable domain (rest looked up from reference TRBV7-6 and TRBJ2-3): GAGVSQSPRYKVTKRGQDVALRCDPISGHVSLYWYRQALGQGPEFLTYFNYEAQQDKSGLPNDRFSAERPEGSISTLTIQRTEQRDSAMYRCASSLLEEDTQYFGPGTRLTVL.

The chain uses TRBV9 and TRBJ2-7; no firm D call. CDR3 length: 15 residues. Germline loops: CDR1 SGDLS, CDR2 YYNGEE. V lost 0 bases, J lost 4 bases, and 14 bases lay in between. CDR3 sequence: CASSVEGGRTYEQYF. The CDR3 nucleotides read TGTGCCAGCAGCGTAGAGGGCGGAAGAACATACGAGCAGTACTTC.

V is TRBV6-1 and J is TRBJ2-7, with D uncertain. V dropped 5 bases and J dropped 4 bases, with 15 bases sitting between them. CDR1 is MNHNS, CDR2 SASEGT, per germline. CDR3 length equals 14 residues. As DNA, the CDR3 is TGTGCCAGCAGTTCTGGGCCCAACGCTTACGAGCAGTACTTC. It codes for CASSSGPNAYEQYF.

J is TRBJ1-3 and V is TRBV9; TRBD1 matches 7 bases. Germline loops: CDR1 SGDLS, CDR2 YYNGEE. The CDR3 covers 16 residues. V lost 3 bases and J lost 7; bases outside the gene matches: 13. The CDR3 DNA reads TGTGCCAGCAGCGGGGGGACAGCTACTCTAGTTAACACCATATATTTT. This gives the protein CASSGGTATLVNTIYF.

This chain connects TRBV28 to TRBJ2-3, with 7 positions matching TRBD2. The CDR3 runs to 15 residues. V trimming: 6 bases; J trimming: 0 bases; junction bases outside the gene matches: 6. The germline CDR1 and CDR2 sequences are MDHEN and SYDVKM. CDR3 sequence: CASSLLAPSTDTQYF. DNA for the CDR3: TGTGCCAGCAGCCTACTAGCGCCGAGCACAGATACGCAGTATTTT.

The chain recombines TRBV19 with TRBJ1-1; D call uncertain. The CDR3 is 12 amino acids. The ends were cut back, 7 bases at V and 6 bases at J, with 12 bases in the middle. Germline V gives CDR1 LNHDA, CDR2 SQIVND (reference sequence). This chain's CDR3 is CASTAEAPEAFF. The CDR3 coding sequence is TGTGCCAGTACGGCGGAGGCCCCTGAAGCTTTCTTT.

This chain links TRBV5-6 with TRBJ1-1, with D uncertain. The CDR3 contains 13 residues. Trimming took 0 bases from V and 4 from J, leaving 7 bases between them. CDR1 and CDR2 from the germline V gene are SGHDT and YYEEEE. Here the CDR3 reads CASSLGSGTEAFF. As DNA, the CDR3 is TGTGCCAGCAGCTTGGGGAGCGGCACTGAAGCTTTCTTT. The complete variable domain, with remaining parts taken from reference TRBV5-6 and TRBJ1-1, reads DAGVTQSPTHLIKTRGQQVTLRCSPKSGHDTVSWYQQALGQGPQFIFQYYEEEERQRGNFPDRFSGHQFPNYSSELNVNALLLGDSALYLCASSLGSGTEAFFGQGTRLTVV.

The CDR3: CASSHYGTDNEQFF. Written as DNA, the CDR3 is TGTGCCAGCAGCCACTATGGGACAGACAATGAGCAGTTCTTC. This rearrangement joins TRBV5-5 to TRBJ2-1, with 7 bases matching TRBD1. The CDR3 loop spans 14 amino acids. The junction had 6 bases not matched to a gene; V was cut back by 4 bases and J by 5 bases. Germline V lookup: CDR1 SGHKS, CDR2 YYEKEE (reference sequence).

The genes are TRBV7-9 and TRBJ1-1; 8 bases are shared with TRBD1. The V segment lost 4 bases and the J segment 4 bases; nucleotides outside the gene matches: 8. CDR3 size: 15 residues. Germline V lookup: CDR1 SEHNR, CDR2 FQNEAQ (reference sequence). For the CDR3, the DNA is TGTGCCAGCAGCTCCCGGACAGGGAGGGGCACTGAAGCTTTCTTT. Amino acids: CASSSRTGRGTEAFF. The full variable domain, its missing parts supplied by reference TRBV7-9 and TRBJ1-1, is DTGVSQNPRHKITKRGQNVTFRCDPISEHNRLYWYRQTLGQGPEFLTYFQNEAQLEKSRLLSDRFSAERPKGSFSTLEIQRTEQGDSAMYLCASSSRTGRGTEAFFGQGTRLTVV.

V gene TRBV29-1 combines with J gene TRBJ2-1; TRBD2 matches 11 bases. The CDR3 spans 14 residues. CDR1 is SQVTM, CDR2 ANQGSEA, per germline. The junction had 5 bases not matched to a gene; V was cut back by 7 bases and J by 3 bases. CDR3 sequence (DNA): TGCAGCGCTGGGGGACTAGCGGACTACAATGAGCAGTTCTTC. This translates into CSAGGLADYNEQFF.